This T cell receptor beta chain was documented in a study of T cells expressing NK-cell markers (dated by TCRdb to about 2020). About the investigation overall: TCR beta-chain repertoires were profiled in sorted CD3+CD56+NKG2C+, CD3+CD56+NKG2C- and CD3+CD56-NKG2C+ T-cell subsets from fewer than 10 donors. Sequencing of the libraries produced 2 x 150 bp reads on Illumina HiSeq 2000/2500, MiSeq or NextSeq. Of the eight sequenced donors, seven were found to be HCMV-seropositive and one was found to be HCMV-seronegative. All eight donors whose samples were sequenced were randomly selected healthy volunteers, three of them men and five women. Summary of the overall study and its limitations: In six donors, the dominant CD3+CD56+NKG2C+ clonotypes were among the top 10 CD8+ clonotypes and accounted for roughly 1.0-8% of CD8+ T cells. Those dominant clonotypes were again the most abundant among CD3+CD56-NKG2C+ cells in a handful of donors, at roughly 28.3-65%. It remained unclear whether the expanded NKG2C-expressing T cell clones were specific for HCMV antigens.

Sequencing was performed on an Illumina HiSeq 2000. 5'RACE template switching, by which a universal primer site and unique molecular identifiers were added, was used to make TCR beta cDNA libraries. cDNA synthesis was primed from the TCR beta constant segment and was followed by two successive PCR amplification steps. On the study's bioinformatics: MIGEC was used to demultiplex reads and group reads by UMI, and MiTCR was used to assemble and quantify clonotypes. Only TCR cDNA sequences supported by at least two reads were kept to exclude erroneous sequences. Downstream repertoire analysis used the tcR package, and clonotypes were matched across fractions by CDR3 nucleotide sequence plus V segment. VDJmatch was used to annotate antigen specificity against VDJdb, with one amino acid substitution in CDR3 permitted. TCRdb reprocessed the reads, and each CDR3 protein sequence is entered once, without DNA. The V and J calls, along with clone size, are taken from TCRdb and not from the paper's own processing. This sample's table contains some 390,000 distinct CDR3 sequences. The top ten hold around a tenth of the sample.

A commercial ELISA kit detecting HCMV-specific IgG in serum was used to determine HCMV serostatus. Peripheral blood mononuclear cells were isolated from blood by Ficoll density gradient centrifugation. In the case of this clonotype: Its antigen specificity is not known.

The CDR3 starts with the cysteine, ends with the phenylalanine, and has 13 residues. DNA is not on record. The germline V gene supplies CDR1 SNHLY and CDR2 FYNNEI. Material: blood T cells: a sorted CD56 or NKG2C T cell subset, CD4+ or CD8+ T cells, or bulk PBMC T cells (not recorded which). The sequence was obtained from a woman between 45 and 65 years old in good health. Donor details come from another sample of the same person, matched by shared clones. Here the chain combines TRBV2 and TRBJ1-1. CDR3 region: CASSDTGNTEAFF.